The subject of this entry is one TCR beta chain. These data originate in a study of blood T cell repertoires in COVID-19. As for the study in general: COVID-19 samples from acute and convalescent phases originated in the United States, Italy and Spain.

The CDR3 runs 14 residues. Germline V gene sequence: CDR1 SGHAT, CDR2 FQDESV (reference sequence). V dropped 4 bases and J dropped 9 bases, with 15 bases sitting between them. In the study's own analysis: From reference gene primer amplification, estimates of nucleated cell counts were derived. The data were produced by immunoSEQ multiplex PCR, yet TCRdb's version contains in-frame clones alone and is incomplete. V, J and clone size derive from that table, while D and trimming were established from the DNA sequence. The data show 150,000 to 200,000 clones, with approximately 86% seen just once and about 0.98% held by the top ten.

Sequencing used peripheral blood. This clonotype was obtained from a man younger than 35 with acute or convalescent COVID-19. The V call is TRBV11-1, the J call TRBJ2-2; the D gene is possibly TRBD2 (6 bases). The CDR3 protein is CASSSGTRNRELFF. The CDR3, as DNA: TGTGCCAGCAGCTCCGGGACTCGAAACCGGGAGCTGTTTTTT. Using reference TRBV11-1 and TRBJ2-2 for the parts outside the CDR3, the full variable domain is EAEVAQSPRYKITEKSQAVAFWCDPISGHATLYWYRQILGQGPELLVQFQDESVVDDSQLPKDRFSAERLKGVDSTLKIQPAELGDSAMYLCASSSGTRNRELFFGEGSRLTVL.